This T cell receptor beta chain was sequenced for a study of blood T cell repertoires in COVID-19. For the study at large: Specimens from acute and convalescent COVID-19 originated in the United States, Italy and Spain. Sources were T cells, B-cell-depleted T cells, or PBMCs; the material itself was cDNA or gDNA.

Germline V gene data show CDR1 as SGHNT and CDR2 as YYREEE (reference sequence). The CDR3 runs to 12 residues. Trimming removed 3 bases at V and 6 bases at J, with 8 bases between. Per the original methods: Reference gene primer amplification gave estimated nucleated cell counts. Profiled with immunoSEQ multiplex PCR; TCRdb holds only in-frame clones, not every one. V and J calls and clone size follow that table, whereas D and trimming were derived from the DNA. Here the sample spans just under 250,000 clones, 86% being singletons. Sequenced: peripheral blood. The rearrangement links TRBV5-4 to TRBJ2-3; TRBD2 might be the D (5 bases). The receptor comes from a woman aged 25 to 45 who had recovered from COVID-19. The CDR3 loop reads CASSWTGDTQYF. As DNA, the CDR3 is TGTGCCAGCAGCTGGACGGGGGATACGCAGTATTTT.